The sample holds one count of the clone carrying this TCR beta chain. The sample belongs to a study of blood T cell repertoires in COVID-19. Between the trimmed V and J ends, which lost 3 bases and 4 bases, there was a span of 24 bases. The CDR3 loop spans 19 amino acids. Germline loops: CDR1 KGHDR, CDR2 SFDVKD. Original processing notes: For nucleated cells, counts were estimated from reference gene primer amplification. The assay was immunoSEQ multiplex PCR, and TCRdb's table has in-frame clones only and misses some. The D gene and trimming were derived from the DNA, and the V and J assignments and clone size from that table. The sample has under 100,000 clones; 65% to 85% are singletons.

The chain links TRBV24-1 to TRBJ2-1; perhaps TRBD2 as D (5 bases). Source material: peripheral blood. This TCR was recovered from a man older than 75 with active or convalescent COVID-19. The CDR3 region has the DNA TGTGCCACCAGTGATGACCTCCCCCCCCTAGCTGTCATATACAATGAGCAGTTCTTC. It specifies CATSDDLPPLAVIYNEQFF.